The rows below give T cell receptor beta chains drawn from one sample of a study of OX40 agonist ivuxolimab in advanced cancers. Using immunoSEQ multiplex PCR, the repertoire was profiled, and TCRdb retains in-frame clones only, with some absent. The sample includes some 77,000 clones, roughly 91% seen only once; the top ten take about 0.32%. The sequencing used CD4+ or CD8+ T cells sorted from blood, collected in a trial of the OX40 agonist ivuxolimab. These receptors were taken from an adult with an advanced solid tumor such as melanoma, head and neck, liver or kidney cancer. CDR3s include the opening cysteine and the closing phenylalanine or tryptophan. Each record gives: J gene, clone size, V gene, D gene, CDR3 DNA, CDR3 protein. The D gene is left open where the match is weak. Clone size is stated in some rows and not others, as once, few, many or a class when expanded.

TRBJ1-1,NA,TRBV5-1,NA,TGCGCCAGCAGCTCGGACAGACCTAACACTGAAGCTTTCTTT,CASSSDRPNTEAFF
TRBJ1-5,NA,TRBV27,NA,TGTGCCAGCAGTTTAAATGGAAATCAGCCCCAGCATTTT,CASSLNGNQPQHF
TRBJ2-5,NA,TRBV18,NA,TGTGCCAGCTTGACGGGACCGGAGACCCAGTACTTC,CASLTGPETQYF
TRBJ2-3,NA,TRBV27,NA,TGTGCCAGCAGTTTTCAAGGGGACAGCACAGATACGCAGTATTTT,CASSFQGDSTDTQYF
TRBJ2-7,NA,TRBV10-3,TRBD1,TGTGCCATCGGTACAGGGGGCACTAGTTACGAGCAGTACTTC,CAIGTGGTSYEQYF
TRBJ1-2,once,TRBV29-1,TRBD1,TGCAGCTTTCGGGACAGGAATGTATATGGCTACACCTTC,CSFRDRNVYGYTF
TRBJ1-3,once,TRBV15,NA,TGTGCCACCAGCAGAGACCCCTCGGCTGGAAACACCATATATTTT,CATSRDPSAGNTIYF
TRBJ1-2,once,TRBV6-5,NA,TGTGCCTCCCGACAGGCCATTAACTATGGCTACACCTTC,CASRQAINYGYTF
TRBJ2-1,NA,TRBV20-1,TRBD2,TGCAGGGGGACTAGCGTAAATGAGCAGTTCTTC,CRGTSVNEQFF
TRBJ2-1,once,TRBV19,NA,TGTGCCAGTAGTAGGTGGAATGAGCAGTTCTTC,CASSRWNEQFF
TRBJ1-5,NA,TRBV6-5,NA,TGTGCCAGCAATGACCCTGGTCCCAATCAGCCCCAGCATTTT,CASNDPGPNQPQHF
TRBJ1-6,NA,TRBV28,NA,TGTGCCAGCAGTGTCTCCCCCCCAAACCCGAATTCACCCCTCCACTTT,CASSVSPPNPNSPLHF
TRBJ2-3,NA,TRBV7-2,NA,TGTGCCAGCAGCCCCAGCCGCGCTACTGATACGCAGTATTTT,CASSPSRATDTQYF
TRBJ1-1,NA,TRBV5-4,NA,TGTGCCAGCAGCTTGATGGGGGGCACCTTTAGGAACACTGAAGCTTTCTTT,CASSLMGGTFRNTEAFF
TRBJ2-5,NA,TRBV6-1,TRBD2,TGTGCCAGCAGAGGACTAGCGGAAGAGACCCAGTACTTC,CASRGLAEETQYF
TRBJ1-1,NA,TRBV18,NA,TGTGCCAGCTCACCGGCCGAAGCCCAATTGAACACTGAAGCTTTCTTT,CASSPAEAQLNTEAFF
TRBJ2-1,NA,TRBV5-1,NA,TGCGCCAGCAGCCGGACCCCCGCAAATGAGCAGTTCTTC,CASSRTPANEQFF
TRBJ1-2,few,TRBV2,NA,TGTGCCAGCTCAGACCGGCCTAACTATGGCTACACCTTC,CASSDRPNYGYTF
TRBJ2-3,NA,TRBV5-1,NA,TGCGCCAGCAGCACTACTAGTTTGAGCACAGATACGCAGTATTTT,CASSTTSLSTDTQYF
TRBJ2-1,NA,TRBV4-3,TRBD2,TGCGCCAGCAGCCCCCAGCGGGGGGGCAGCGGTGAGCAGTTCTTC,CASSPQRGGSGEQFF
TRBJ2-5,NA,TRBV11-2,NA,TGTGCCAGCAGCCAACCTCCGGGCCCTCCGGGAGAGACCCAGTACTTC,CASSQPPGPPGETQYF
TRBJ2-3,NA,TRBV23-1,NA,TGCGCCAGCAGTCAATACAGGACCTCCGAAGATACGCAGTATTTT,CASSQYRTSEDTQYF
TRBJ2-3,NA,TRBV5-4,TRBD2,TGTGCCAGCAGCTTGGTCCTAGCGGGAGGCACAGATACGCAGTATTTT,CASSLVLAGGTDTQYF
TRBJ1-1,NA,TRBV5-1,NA,TGCGCCAGCCCAGCTTGGATCCCCAGGTCTGAAGCTTTCTTT,CASPAWIPRSEAFF
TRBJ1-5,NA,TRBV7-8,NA,TGTGCCAGCGACGTAAGGGCAGGGGAGGCTCAGCCCCAGCATTTT,CASDVRAGEAQPQHF
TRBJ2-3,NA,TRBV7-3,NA,TGTGCCAGCAGCTCGGGAGTAGGTACAGATACGCAGTATTTT,CASSSGVGTDTQYF
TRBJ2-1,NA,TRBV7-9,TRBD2,TGTGCCAGCAGCATCAGCGGGATCTACAATGAGCAGTTCTTC,CASSISGIYNEQFF
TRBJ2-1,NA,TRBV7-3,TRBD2,TGTGCCAGCAGCCCCCAGGGACTAGCGGGCTACAATGAGCAGTTCTTC,CASSPQGLAGYNEQFF